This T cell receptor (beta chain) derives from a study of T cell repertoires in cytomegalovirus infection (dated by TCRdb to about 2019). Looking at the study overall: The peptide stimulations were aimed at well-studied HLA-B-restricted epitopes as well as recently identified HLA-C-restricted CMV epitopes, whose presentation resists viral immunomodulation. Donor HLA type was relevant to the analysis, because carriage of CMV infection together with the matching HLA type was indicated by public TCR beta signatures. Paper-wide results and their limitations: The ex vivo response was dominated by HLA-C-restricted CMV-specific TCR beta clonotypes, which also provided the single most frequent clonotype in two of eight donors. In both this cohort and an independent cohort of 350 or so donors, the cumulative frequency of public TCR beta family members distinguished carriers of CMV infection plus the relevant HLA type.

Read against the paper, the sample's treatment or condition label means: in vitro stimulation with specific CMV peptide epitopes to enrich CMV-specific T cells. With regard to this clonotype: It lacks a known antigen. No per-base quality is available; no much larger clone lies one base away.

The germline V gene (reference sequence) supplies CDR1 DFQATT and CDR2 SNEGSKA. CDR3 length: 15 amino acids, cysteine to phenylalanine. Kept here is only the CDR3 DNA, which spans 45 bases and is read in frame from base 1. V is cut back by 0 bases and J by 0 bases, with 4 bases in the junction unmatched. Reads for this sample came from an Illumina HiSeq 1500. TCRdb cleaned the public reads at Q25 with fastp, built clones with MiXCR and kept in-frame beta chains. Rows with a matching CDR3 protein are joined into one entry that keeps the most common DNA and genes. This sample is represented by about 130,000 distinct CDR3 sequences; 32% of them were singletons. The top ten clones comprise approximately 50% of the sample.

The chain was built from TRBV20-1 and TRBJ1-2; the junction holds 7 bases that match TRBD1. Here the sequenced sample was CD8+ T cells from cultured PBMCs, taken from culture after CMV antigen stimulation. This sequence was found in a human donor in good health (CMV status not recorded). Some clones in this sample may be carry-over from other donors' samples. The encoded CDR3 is CSAREKGTANYGYTF. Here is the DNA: TGCAGTGCTAGAGAGAAAGGGACAGCTAACTATGGCTACACCTTC.